The 24 T cell receptor beta chains in this list originate from one sample, sequenced in a study of cytomegalovirus exposure and HLA in healthy donors. Here immunoSEQ multiplex PCR was the method, and the copy in TCRdb shows in-frame clones only, minus some. The data hold about 130,000 clones, with 80% to 90% observed a single time. Sequenced: PBMCs. These receptors were taken from a young woman in good health and CMV-seropositive.

This chain links TRBV9 with TRBJ2-3, with D perhaps TRBD2 (5 bases). V shed 4 bases and J shed 5 bases, with 17 bases lying between them. Germline CDR1 and CDR2: SGDLS and YYNGEE. The CDR3 loop spans 15 amino acids. CDR3 region: CASSIDNGEIDTQYF. DNA for the CDR3: TGTGCCAGCAGCATCGATAACGGGGAAATAGATACGCAGTATTTT.

CDR3 sequence reads: CASSRKSSNYGYTF. The CDR3 region has the DNA TGTGCCAGCAGCCGAAAATCTAGTAACTATGGCTACACCTTC. The V call is TRBV7-2, the J call TRBJ1-2; D not certain. This CDR3 is 14 amino acids long. Trimming took off 5 bases at V and 1 base at J, with 11 bases between the two ends. The germline V gene encodes CDR1 SGHTA and CDR2 FQGNSA.

The chain links TRBV7-9 to TRBJ1-4, with 8 bases aligning to TRBD1. This CDR3 is built from 14 residues. Unmatched junction bases numbered 6, after V lost 5 bases and J lost 7 bases. Germline CDR1 and CDR2: SEHNR and FQNEAQ (reference sequence). This CDR3 is CASSRGQGSEKLFF. CDR3 nucleotides: TGTGCCAGCAGCCGAGGACAGGGCAGTGAAAAACTGTTTTTT.

The chain recombines TRBV7-6 with TRBJ2-7; TRBD1 might be the D (5 bases). Trimming cost V 2 bases and J 2 bases, with 13 bases left between them. The CDR3 loop spans 15 amino acids. Germline lookup yields CDR1 SGHVS and CDR2 FNYEAQ. In DNA form, the CDR3 reads TGTGCCAGCAGCTTATCCCAGGGCCCAACCTACGAGCAGTACTTC. It codes for CASSLSQGPTYEQYF.

The rearrangement uses TRBV30 and TRBJ1-2; unclear D gene. The germline V and J ends were trimmed by 0 bases and 3 bases, with 8 bases remaining between them. Per germline, CDR1 GTSNPN and CDR2 SVGIG (reference sequence). CDR3 length: 13 amino acids. CDR3 DNA: TGTGCCTGGAGTGTACAGACCTACTATGGCTACACCTTC. Its translation is CAWSVQTYYGYTF.

V gene TRBV5-4 combines with J gene TRBJ2-7; 10 bases are a match to TRBD2. The CDR3 length is 17 residues. Trimming at V came to 5 bases and at J to 3 bases, leaving 14 bases not matched to a gene. Germline values: CDR1 SGHNT, CDR2 YYREEE (reference sequence). The CDR3 bases are TGTGCCAGCAGTTTTGGGCTCGAACTAGCGGGGCGCTACGAGCAGTACTTC. It specifies CASSFGLELAGRYEQYF.

The chain has TRBV6-5 and TRBJ2-1, with 7 bases lining up with TRBD1. The CDR3 is made up of 14 amino acids. The germline CDR1 and CDR2 sequences are MNHEY and SVGAGI. The V segment lost 2 bases and the J segment 5 bases; nucleotides outside the gene matches: 3. DNA for the CDR3: TGTGCCAGCAGTTACAGGGACAGCGACAATGAGCAGTTCTTC. Its protein is CASSYRDSDNEQFF.

The chain recombines TRBV5-1 with TRBJ1-2; TRBD1 matches at 11 bases. Germline values: CDR1 SGHRS, CDR2 YFSETQ. This CDR3 spans 16 amino acids. V was pared by 1 base and J by 4 bases, with 6 bases of the junction left unmatched. CDR3 residues: CASSLPGTGGIYGYTF. CDR3 in DNA: TGCGCCAGCAGCTTGCCCGGGACAGGGGGTATCTATGGCTACACCTTC.

The V and J genes are TRBV7-2 and TRBJ2-1; D may be TRBD2 (6 bases). V was cut by 0 bases and J by 7 bases, with 16 bases left in between. Germline loops: CDR1 SGHTA, CDR2 FQGNSA. This CDR3 comprises 16 residues. CDR3 nucleotide sequence: TGTGCCAGCAGCTTAGCGGGGGGTAGTCGGAGGAATGAGCAGTTCTTC. Protein sequence: CASSLAGGSRRNEQFF.

The rearrangement links TRBV5-1 to TRBJ2-7, with 10 positions matching TRBD1. The V segment lost 4 bases and the J segment 2 bases; nucleotides outside the gene matches: 3. This CDR3 has 14 residues. Germline CDR1 reads SGHRS; CDR2 reads YFSETQ. In DNA, the CDR3 is TGCGCCAGCAGCGGGACAGGGGCGCCCTACGAGCAGTACTTC. It encodes CASSGTGAPYEQYF.

The V and J genes are TRBV11-2 and TRBJ2-2, with D possibly TRBD1 on 5 matching bases. CDR3 length: 15 amino acids. Germline V gene lookup returns CDR1 SGHAT and CDR2 FQNNGV. The V end lost 5 bases, the J end lost 1 base, and 11 bases lay between the germline ends. The CDR3 nucleotides read TGTGCCAGCAGCCTGCGACAGATGAACACCGGGGAGCTGTTTTTT. Protein sequence: CASSLRQMNTGELFF.

The chain employs TRBV6-1 and TRBJ1-1, with no clear D. The CDR3 spans 14 residues. V was clipped by 3 bases and J by 4 bases, with 12 bases between them. Germline CDR1 is MNHNS and CDR2 is SASEGT. CDR3 region: CASSEEGGSTEAFF. Written as DNA, the CDR3 is TGTGCCAGCAGTGAGGAGGGAGGGAGCACTGAAGCTTTCTTT.

The chain combines TRBV10-3 with TRBJ2-7; D unresolved. Between the trimmed V and J ends, which lost 5 bases and 1 base, there was a span of 12 bases. CDR3 length: 14 amino acids. Per the germline V gene, CDR1 is ENHRY and CDR2 is SYGVKD. The CDR3 DNA sequence: TGTGCCATCAGTCGGAGCCCGGCGTCCTACGAGCAGTACTTC. Protein sequence: CAISRSPASYEQYF.

This chain connects TRBV9 to TRBJ2-3, with D maybe TRBD2 (6 bases). CDR3 length: 14 amino acids. Germline-derived CDR1 and CDR2 are SGDLS and YYNGEE. V lost 0 bases and J lost 3, with 8 bases in between. DNA for the CDR3: TGTGCCAGCAGCGTAGTCAGCGGGACAGATACGCAGTATTTT. This translates into CASSVVSGTDTQYF.

The chain couples TRBV5-4 to TRBJ2-1, with 16 bases lining up with TRBD2. J lost 8 bases, V lost 6 bases, and 2 bases had no gene match. CDR3 length: 14 residues. Germline V CDR1 and CDR2: SGHNT, YYREEE (reference sequence). The CDR3 DNA sequence: TGTGCCAGCACGGGACTAGCGGGGGGGGATGAGCAGTTCTTC. It translates to CASTGLAGGDEQFF.

V gene TRBV29-1 combines with J gene TRBJ1-5; TRBD1 matches at 7 bases. J gave up 7 bases and V 4 bases, and 7 bases lay outside the gene matches. CDR3 length: 13 residues. CDR1 is SQVTM and CDR2 is ANQGSEA in the germline V gene. The chain's CDR3 is CSVGRGLDQPQHF. In nucleotides, the CDR3 is TGCAGCGTTGGGAGGGGGCTAGACCAGCCCCAGCATTTT.

The chain is built from TRBV6-1 and TRBJ1-2; TRBD1 might be the D (6 bases). The CDR3 is 12 amino acids. With 8 bases removed from V and 2 bases from J, the gap between germline ends came to 9 bases. Germline assignment: CDR1 MNHNS and CDR2 SASEGT. This CDR3 reads CASQGTNYGYTF. The DNA of the CDR3 is TGTGCCAGCCAGGGGACGAACTATGGCTACACCTTC.

This chain uses TRBV7-6 with TRBJ1-1; a weak D match, TRBD1 (6 bases). V was trimmed by 6 bases and J by 1 base, leaving 15 bases between them. This CDR3 contains 15 residues. In germline, CDR1 is SGHVS, CDR2 FNYEAQ. In DNA form, the CDR3 reads TGTGCCAGCAGTCCCTCGGGACACTCGAACACTGAAGCTTTCTTT. Translation gives CASSPSGHSNTEAFF.

This sequence joins TRBV6-4 and TRBJ1-6; no clear D gene. Germline V gives CDR1 MRHNA, CDR2 SNTAGT. This CDR3 comprises 14 residues. Trimming removed 5 bases at V and 3 bases at J, with 8 bases between. The CDR3 DNA reads as TGTGCCAGCAGTTCGCGTAGCTATAATTCACCCCTCCACTTT. It specifies CASSSRSYNSPLHF.

Here the CDR3 DNA reads TGTGCCAGCAGCATACTCCCGGGACTAGCGGGGGAGGCAGATACGCAGTATTTT. As protein: CASSILPGLAGEADTQYF. The gene calls are TRBV7-3 and TRBJ2-3, with 14 positions matching TRBD2. Per germline, CDR1 SGHTA and CDR2 FQGTGA. The trim removed 5 bases at V and 4 bases at J, leaving 11 bases unmatched. The CDR3 is 18 residues long. Full variable domain (outside the CDR3, taken from reference TRBV7-3 and TRBJ2-3): GAGVSQTPSNKVTEKGKYVELRCDPISGHTALYWYRQSLGQGPEFLIYFQGTGAADDSGLPNDRFFAVRPEGSVSTLKIQRTERGDSAVYLCASSILPGLAGEADTQYFGPGTRLTVL.

This rearrangement joins TRBV7-8 to TRBJ1-2; TRBD1 agrees at 9 bases. The germline CDR1 and CDR2 sequences are SGHVS and FQNEAQ. Trimming removed 5 bases from V and 4 bases from J; junction bases left unmatched: 14. The CDR3 is 17 amino acids. The CDR3 reads CASSSPGTGNPPYGYTF. The CDR3 DNA reads TGTGCCAGCAGCAGCCCCGGGACAGGGAACCCTCCCTATGGCTACACCTTC.

The chain combines TRBV7-9 with TRBJ2-5; D is undetermined. Germline lookup yields CDR1 SEHNR and CDR2 FQNEAQ (reference sequence). The V gene lost 1 base and the J gene lost 2 bases, with 8 bases spanning the gap. The CDR3 has 14 amino acids. CDR3 nucleotides: TGTGCCAGCAGCTTAGTACAGCCACAAGAGACCCAGTACTTC. Translating gives CASSLVQPQETQYF. Drawing the rest from reference TRBV7-9 and TRBJ2-5, the complete variable domain is DTGVSQNPRHKITKRGQNVTFRCDPISEHNRLYWYRQTLGQGPEFLTYFQNEAQLEKSRLLSDRFSAERPKGSFSTLEIQRTEQGDSAMYLCASSLVQPQETQYFGPGTRLLVL.

By share, this clone counts as medium-sized. The chain combines TRBV19 with TRBJ1-5; D unresolved. V lost 5 bases to trimming and J lost 6 bases, with 8 bases between them. Germline assignment: CDR1 LNHDA and CDR2 SQIVND (reference sequence). The CDR3 is made up of 12 amino acids. CDR3 in amino acids: CASSVIGQPQHF. The CDR3 DNA sequence: TGTGCCAGTAGTGTAATCGGTCAGCCCCAGCATTTT.

The chain joins TRBV14 to TRBJ2-7; a possible D gene is TRBD1 (6 bases). This CDR3 region has 18 residues. Germline CDR1 and CDR2: SGHDN and FVKESK. Deletions cut 5 bases from V and 0 bases from J, with 23 bases between. The CDR3 nucleotides are TGTGCCAGCAGCGCGCGGGTCAGGGGTCGCCATCTCTCCTACGAGCAGTACTTC. This translates into CASSARVRGRHLSYEQYF.